Below are 4 T cell receptor beta chains sequenced from a single sample in a study of beta chain features in type 1 diabetes. The study, taken as a whole, reports: Significant though moderate, a shortening of TCRB CDR3s appeared in all four CD4+ subsets of Type 1 diabetes patients.

Expressed TCRB transcripts were sequenced after all isolated RNA was converted to cDNA. Sequenced by immunoSEQ multiplex PCR; TCRdb stores in-frame clones only, minus some. In the table there are some 350,000 clones, 8.5% to 10% of which are singletons. These TCRs are of unknown antigen specificity. Sequencing was performed on central memory CD4+ T cells from blood. The receptors originated from a young man with type 1 diabetes.

This clone was recorded at least ten times. This chain joins TRBV19 and TRBJ2-2; 10 positions agree with TRBD1. CDR1 is LNHDA and CDR2 is SQIVND in the germline V gene (reference sequence). The CDR3 contains 19 residues. The ends lost 3 bases at V and 6 bases at J; junction bases unmatched: 16. CDR3 in DNA: TGTGCCAGTAGTATCCGGGACAGGGGTTCCGGTGAGCCAGCCGGGGAGCTGTTTTTT. This sequence encodes CASSIRDRGSGEPAGELFF.

This clone was picked up a small number of times. The chain uses TRBV6-6 and TRBJ2-7, with D possibly matching TRBD2 (5 bases). The V end lost 5 bases, the J end lost 4 bases, and 15 bases lay between the germline ends. The germline V gene encodes CDR1 MNHNY and CDR2 SVGAGI (reference sequence). The CDR3 totals 14 residues. CDR3 amino acids: CASSPPARRYEQYF. The CDR3 nucleotides read TGTGCCAGCAGTCCTCCAGCGCGGAGGTACGAGCAGTACTTC.

This clone was observed once. CDR3 DNA: TGCGCCAGCAGCTTCTTACAGGGCTACGAGCAGTACTTC. This translates into CASSFLQGYEQYF. The chain carries TRBV5-1 and TRBJ2-7, with TRBD1 as a possible D gene (6 bases). Deletions cut 2 bases from V and 3 bases from J, with 9 bases between. CDR3 length: 13 residues. Per the germline V gene, CDR1 is SGHRS and CDR2 is YFSETQ.

The chain joins TRBV19 to TRBJ2-1, with 10 bases fitting TRBD2. Germline V CDR1 and CDR2: LNHDA, SQIVND (reference sequence). V dropped 3 bases and J dropped 7; count of bases not matched to a gene: 9. The CDR3 sequence is 16 residues long. The CDR3: CASSMASGSFQNEQFF. CDR3 nucleotides: TGTGCCAGTAGTATGGCTAGCGGGAGTTTTCAGAATGAGCAGTTCTTC.